Here is one TCR beta chain with its context. These data originate in a study of CD8 T cells in Susac syndrome. Random-hexamer reverse transcription was applied to roughly 0.5 to 1 ug RNA. TCRdb passed the immunoSEQ multiplex PCR reads through MiXCR, listing each CDR3 protein once. The table records some 76,000 distinct CDR3 sequences, about 91% of them present only once. The V gene lost 6 bases and the J gene lost 0 bases, with 5 bases spanning the gap. The germline gives CDR1 KGHDR, CDR2 SFDVKD. CDR3 length equals 13 residues. This chain links TRBV24-1 with TRBJ2-1; D unresolved. This TCR was sampled from a human donor with multiple sclerosis. Specimen: CD8+ T cells from PBMCs. The DNA for the CDR3 is TGTGCCACCAGTTCTAGCTCCTACAATGAGCAGTTCTTC. Translated: CATSSSSYNEQFF.